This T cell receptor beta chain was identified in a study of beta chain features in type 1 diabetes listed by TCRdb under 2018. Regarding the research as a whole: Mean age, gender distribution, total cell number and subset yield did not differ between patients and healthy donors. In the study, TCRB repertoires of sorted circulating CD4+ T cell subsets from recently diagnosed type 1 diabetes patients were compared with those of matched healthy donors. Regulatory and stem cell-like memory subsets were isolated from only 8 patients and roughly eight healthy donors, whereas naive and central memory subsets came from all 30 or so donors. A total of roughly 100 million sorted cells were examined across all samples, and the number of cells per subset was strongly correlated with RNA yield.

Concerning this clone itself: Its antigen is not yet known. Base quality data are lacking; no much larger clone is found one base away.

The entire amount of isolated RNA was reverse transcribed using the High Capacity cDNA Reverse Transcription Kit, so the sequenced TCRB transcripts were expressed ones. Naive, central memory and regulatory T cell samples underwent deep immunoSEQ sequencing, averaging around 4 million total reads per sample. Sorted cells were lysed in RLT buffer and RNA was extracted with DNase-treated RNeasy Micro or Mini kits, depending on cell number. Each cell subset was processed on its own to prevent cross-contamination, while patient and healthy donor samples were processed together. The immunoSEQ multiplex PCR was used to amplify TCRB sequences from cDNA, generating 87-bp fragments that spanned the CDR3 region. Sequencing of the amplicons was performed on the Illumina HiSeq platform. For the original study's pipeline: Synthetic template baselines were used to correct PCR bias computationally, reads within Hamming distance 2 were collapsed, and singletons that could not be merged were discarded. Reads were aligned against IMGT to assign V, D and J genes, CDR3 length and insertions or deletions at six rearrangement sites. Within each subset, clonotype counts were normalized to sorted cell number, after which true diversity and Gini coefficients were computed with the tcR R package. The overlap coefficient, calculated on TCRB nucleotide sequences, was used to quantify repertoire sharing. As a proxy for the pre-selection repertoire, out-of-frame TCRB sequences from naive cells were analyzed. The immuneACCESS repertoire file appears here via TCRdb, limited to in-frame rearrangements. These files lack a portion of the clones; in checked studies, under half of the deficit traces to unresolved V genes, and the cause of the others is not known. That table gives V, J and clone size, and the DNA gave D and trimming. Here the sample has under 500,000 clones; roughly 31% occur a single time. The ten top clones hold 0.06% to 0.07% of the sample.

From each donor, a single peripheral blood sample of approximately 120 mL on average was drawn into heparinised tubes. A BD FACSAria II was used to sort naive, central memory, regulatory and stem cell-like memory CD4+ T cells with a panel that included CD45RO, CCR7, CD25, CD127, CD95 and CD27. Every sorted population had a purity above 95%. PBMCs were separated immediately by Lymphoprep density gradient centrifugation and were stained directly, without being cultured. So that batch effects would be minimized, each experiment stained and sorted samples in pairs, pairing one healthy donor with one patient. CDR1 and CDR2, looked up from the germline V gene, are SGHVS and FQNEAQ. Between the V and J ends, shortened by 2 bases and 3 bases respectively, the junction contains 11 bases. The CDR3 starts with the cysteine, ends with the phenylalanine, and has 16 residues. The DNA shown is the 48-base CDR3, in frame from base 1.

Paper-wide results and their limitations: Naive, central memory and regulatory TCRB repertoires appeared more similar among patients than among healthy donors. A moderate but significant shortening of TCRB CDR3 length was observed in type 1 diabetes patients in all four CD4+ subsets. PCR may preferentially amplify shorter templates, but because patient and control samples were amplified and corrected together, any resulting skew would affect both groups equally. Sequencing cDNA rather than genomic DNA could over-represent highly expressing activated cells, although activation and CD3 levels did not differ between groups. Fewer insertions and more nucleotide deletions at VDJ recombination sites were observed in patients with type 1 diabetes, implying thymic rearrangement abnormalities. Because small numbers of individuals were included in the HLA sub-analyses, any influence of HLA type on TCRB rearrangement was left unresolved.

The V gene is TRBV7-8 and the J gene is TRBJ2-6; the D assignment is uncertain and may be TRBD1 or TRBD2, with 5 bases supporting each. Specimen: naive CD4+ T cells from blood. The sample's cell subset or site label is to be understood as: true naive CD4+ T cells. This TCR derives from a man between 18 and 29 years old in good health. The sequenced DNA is TGTGCCAGCAGCTTACGGTCGGGGCTTGGGGCCAACGTCCTGACTTTC. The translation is CASSLRSGLGANVLTF.